This TCR beta chain is from a study of T cells in women clearing cervical HPV infection. As for the study in general: No precancer developed; the control's incident HPV16 infection cleared within 12 months. For cases, blood was sampled a median about 140 days after lesion detection, interquartile range roughly 80 to 200 days. Case blood drawn at lesion detection; control blood after infection cleared.

On this clone: The read ends 3 residues before the CDR3 terminus; that terminus is restored from the germline J gene.

Clones were read by immunoSEQ multiplex PCR, and TCRdb kept only the in-frame ones, dropping some. Listed are about 48,000 clones; around 1.5% falls within the top ten. Germline V lookup: CDR1 SQVTM, CDR2 ANQGSEA. V lost 4 bases to trimming and J lost 3 bases, with 12 bases between them. The CDR3 totals 13 residues. The receptor comes from a woman between 18 and 75 years old with a cervical HPV16 infection that either progressed to CIN3+ or cleared (not recorded which). Specimen: blood buffy coat. The chain joins TRBV29-1 to TRBJ1-1, with D possibly being TRBD1 (5 bases). The chain's CDR3 is CSVAGLLDTEAFF. The covered CDR3 bases are TGCAGCGTTGCAGGGCTCTTGGACACTGAA.